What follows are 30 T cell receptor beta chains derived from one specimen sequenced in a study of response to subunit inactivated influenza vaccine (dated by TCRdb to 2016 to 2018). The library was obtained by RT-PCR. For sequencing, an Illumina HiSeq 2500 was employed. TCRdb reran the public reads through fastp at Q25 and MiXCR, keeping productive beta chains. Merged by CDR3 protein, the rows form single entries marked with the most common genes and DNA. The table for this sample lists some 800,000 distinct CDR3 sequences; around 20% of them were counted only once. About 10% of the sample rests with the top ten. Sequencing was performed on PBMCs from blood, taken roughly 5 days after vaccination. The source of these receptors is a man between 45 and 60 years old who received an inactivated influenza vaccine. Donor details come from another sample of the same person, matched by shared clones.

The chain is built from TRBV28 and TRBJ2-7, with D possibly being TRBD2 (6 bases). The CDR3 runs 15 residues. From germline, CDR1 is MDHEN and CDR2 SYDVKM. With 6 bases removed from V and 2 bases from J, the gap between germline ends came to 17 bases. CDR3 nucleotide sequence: TGTGCCAGCAGGTCACCAGAGCGGGCGACCTACGAGCAGTACTTC. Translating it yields CASRSPERATYEQYF.

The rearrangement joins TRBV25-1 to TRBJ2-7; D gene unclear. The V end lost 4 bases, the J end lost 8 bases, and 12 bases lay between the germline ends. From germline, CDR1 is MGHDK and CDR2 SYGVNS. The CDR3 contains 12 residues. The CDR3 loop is CASSGLRLKQYF. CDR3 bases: TGTGCCAGCAGTGGTCTCAGACTCAAGCAGTACTTC.

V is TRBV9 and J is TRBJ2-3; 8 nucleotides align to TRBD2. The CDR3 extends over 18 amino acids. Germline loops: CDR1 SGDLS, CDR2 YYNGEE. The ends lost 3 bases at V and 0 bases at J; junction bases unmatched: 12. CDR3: CASSDHLGSGTSTDTQYF. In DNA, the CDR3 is TGTGCCAGCAGCGACCACCTCGGTAGCGGGACTAGCACAGATACGCAGTATTTT.

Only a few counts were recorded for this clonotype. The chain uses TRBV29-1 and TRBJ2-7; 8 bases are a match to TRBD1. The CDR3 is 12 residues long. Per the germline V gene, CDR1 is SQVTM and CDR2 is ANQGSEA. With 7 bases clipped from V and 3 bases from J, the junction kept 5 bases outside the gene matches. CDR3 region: CSAGQGHYEQYF. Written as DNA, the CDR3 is TGCAGCGCCGGACAGGGCCACTACGAGCAGTACTTC.

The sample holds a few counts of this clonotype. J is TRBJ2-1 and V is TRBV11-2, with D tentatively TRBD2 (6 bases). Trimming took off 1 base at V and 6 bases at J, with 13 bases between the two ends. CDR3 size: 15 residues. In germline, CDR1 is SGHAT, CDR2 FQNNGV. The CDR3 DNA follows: TGTGCCAGCAGCTTAGGCGGGACGCCGCGCAATGAGCAGTTCTTC. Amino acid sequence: CASSLGGTPRNEQFF.

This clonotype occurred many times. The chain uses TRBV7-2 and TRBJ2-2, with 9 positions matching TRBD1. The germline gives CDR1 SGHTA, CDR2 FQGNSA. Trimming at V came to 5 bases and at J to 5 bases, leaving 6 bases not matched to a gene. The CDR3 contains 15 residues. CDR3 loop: CASSQGQGGTGELFF. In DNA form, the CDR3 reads TGTGCCAGCAGCCAGGGACAGGGTGGAACCGGGGAGCTGTTTTTT.

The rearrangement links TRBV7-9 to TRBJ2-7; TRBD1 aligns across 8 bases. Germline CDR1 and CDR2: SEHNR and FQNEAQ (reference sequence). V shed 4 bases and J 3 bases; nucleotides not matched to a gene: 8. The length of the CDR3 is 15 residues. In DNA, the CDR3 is TGTGCCAGCAGCTCGAGGGGGACAGGTGGCTACGAGCAGTACTTC. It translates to CASSSRGTGGYEQYF.

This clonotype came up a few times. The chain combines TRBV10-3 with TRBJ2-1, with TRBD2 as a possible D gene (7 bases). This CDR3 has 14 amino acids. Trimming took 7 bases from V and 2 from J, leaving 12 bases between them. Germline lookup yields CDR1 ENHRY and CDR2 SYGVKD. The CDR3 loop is CAINGGGPYNEQFF. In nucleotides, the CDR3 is TGTGCCATCAATGGGGGGGGCCCCTACAATGAGCAGTTCTTC.

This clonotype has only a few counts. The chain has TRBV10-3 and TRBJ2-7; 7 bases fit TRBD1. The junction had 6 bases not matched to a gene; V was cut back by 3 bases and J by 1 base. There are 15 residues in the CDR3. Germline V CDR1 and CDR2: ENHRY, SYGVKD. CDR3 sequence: CAISEGQVRSYEQYF. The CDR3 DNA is TGTGCCATCAGTGAAGGACAGGTCCGTTCCTACGAGCAGTACTTC.

The CDR3 coding sequence is TGTGCCATCAGTGGGGGGGATACGCAGTATTTT. Translation gives CAISGGDTQYF. The chain is built from TRBV10-3 and TRBJ2-3, with D tentatively TRBD1 or TRBD2 (5 bases each). V dropped 4 bases and J dropped 6 bases, with 5 bases sitting between them. The CDR3 contains 11 residues. Germline assignment: CDR1 ENHRY and CDR2 SYGVKD.

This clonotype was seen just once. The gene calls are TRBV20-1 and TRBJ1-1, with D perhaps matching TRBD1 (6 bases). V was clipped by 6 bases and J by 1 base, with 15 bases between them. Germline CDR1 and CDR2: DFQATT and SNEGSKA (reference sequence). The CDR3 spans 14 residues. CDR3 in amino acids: CSARSGGANTEAFF. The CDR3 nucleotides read TGCAGTGCCAGGTCCGGGGGCGCGAACACTGAAGCTTTCTTT.

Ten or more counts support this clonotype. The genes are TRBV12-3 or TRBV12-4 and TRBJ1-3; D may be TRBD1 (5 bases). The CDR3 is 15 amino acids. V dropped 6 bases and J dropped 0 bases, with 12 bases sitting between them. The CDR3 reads CASSLDSISGNTIYF. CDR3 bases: TGTGCCAGCAGCCTAGACAGCATCTCTGGAAACACCATATATTTT.

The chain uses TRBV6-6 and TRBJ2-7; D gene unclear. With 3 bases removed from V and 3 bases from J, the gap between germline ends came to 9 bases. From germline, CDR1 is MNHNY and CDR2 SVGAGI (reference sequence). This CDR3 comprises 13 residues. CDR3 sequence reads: CASSYLAFYEQYF. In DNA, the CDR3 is TGTGCCAGCAGTTATTTGGCGTTCTACGAGCAGTACTTC.

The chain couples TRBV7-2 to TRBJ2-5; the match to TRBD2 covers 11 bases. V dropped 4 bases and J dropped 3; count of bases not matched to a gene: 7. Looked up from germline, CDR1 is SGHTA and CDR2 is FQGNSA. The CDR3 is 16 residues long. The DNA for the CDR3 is TGTGCCAGCAGCTCCCCGGGACTAGCGGCTAAAGAGACCCAGTACTTC. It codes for CASSSPGLAAKETQYF.

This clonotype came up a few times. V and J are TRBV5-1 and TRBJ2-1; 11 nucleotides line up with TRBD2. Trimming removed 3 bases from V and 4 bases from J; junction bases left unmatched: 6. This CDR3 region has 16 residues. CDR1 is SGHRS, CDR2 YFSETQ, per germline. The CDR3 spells CASSSLAGGNYNEQFF. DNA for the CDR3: TGCGCCAGCAGCTCGCTAGCGGGGGGCAATTACAATGAGCAGTTCTTC.

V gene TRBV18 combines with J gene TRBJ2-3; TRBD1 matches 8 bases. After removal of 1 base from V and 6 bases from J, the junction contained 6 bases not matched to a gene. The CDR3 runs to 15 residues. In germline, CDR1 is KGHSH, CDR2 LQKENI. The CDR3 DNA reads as TGTGCCAGCTCACCACGCGACAGGGGTTATGATACGCAGTATTTT. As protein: CASSPRDRGYDTQYF.

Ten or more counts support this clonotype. The CDR3, as DNA: TGTGCCAGCAGTAGTGAGGGGGAGATTTCCTACAATGAGCAGTTCTTC. It encodes CASSSEGEISYNEQFF. The chain employs TRBV28 and TRBJ2-1, with TRBD1 as a possible D gene (6 bases). Between the trimmed V and J ends, which lost 5 bases and 1 base, there was a span of 15 bases. The length of the CDR3 is 16 residues. Germline CDR1 is MDHEN and CDR2 is SYDVKM.

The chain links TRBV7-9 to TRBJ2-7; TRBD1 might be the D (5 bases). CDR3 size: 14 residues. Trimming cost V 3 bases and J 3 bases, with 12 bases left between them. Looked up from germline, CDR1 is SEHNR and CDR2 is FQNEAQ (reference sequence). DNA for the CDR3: TGTGCCAGCAGCTTGGGGCAAGCTAACTACGAGCAGTACTTC. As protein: CASSLGQANYEQYF.

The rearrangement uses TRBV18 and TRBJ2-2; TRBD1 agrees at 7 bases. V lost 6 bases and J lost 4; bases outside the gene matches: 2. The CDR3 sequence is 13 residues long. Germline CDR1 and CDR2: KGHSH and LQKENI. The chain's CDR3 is CASSGTATGELFF. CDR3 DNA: TGTGCCAGCTCGGGGACAGCCACCGGGGAGCTGTTTTTT.

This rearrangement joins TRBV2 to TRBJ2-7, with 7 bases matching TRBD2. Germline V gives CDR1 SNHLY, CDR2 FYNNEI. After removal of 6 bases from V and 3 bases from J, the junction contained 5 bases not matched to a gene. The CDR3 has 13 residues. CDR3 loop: CASRMGGSYEQYF. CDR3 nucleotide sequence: TGTGCCAGCAGGATGGGGGGGAGCTACGAGCAGTACTTC.

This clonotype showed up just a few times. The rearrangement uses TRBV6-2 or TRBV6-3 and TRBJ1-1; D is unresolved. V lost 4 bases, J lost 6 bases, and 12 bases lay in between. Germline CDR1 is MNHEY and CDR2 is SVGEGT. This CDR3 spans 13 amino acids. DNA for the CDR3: TGTGCCAGCAGTTTTTTGGGGAAGGCTGAAGCTTTCTTT. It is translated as CASSFLGKAEAFF.

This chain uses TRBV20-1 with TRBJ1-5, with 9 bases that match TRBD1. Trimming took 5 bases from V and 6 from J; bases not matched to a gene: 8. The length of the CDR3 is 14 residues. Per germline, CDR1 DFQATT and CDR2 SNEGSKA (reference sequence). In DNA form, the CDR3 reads TGCAGTGCTCAGACCACAGGGGGCCGTCAGCCCCAGCATTTT. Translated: CSAQTTGGRQPQHF.

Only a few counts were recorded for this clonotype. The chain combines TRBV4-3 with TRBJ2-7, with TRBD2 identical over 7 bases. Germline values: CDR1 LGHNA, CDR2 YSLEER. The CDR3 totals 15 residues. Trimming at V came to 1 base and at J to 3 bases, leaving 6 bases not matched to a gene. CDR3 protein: CASSQGAGRNYEQYF. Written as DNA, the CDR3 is TGCGCCAGCAGCCAAGGAGCGGGGAGGAACTACGAGCAGTACTTC.

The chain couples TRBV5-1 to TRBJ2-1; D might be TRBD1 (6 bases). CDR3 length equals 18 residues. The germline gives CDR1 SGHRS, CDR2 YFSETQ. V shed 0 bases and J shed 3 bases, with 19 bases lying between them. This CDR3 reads CASSLAKLIQGGYNEQFF. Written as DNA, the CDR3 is TGCGCCAGCAGCTTGGCCAAACTTATACAGGGCGGCTACAATGAGCAGTTCTTC.

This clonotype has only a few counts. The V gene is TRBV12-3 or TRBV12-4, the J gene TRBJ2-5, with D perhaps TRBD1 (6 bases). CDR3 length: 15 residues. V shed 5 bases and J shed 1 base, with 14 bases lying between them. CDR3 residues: CASSVTGTPQETQYF. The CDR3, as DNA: TGTGCCAGCAGTGTGACCGGGACACCCCAAGAGACCCAGTACTTC.

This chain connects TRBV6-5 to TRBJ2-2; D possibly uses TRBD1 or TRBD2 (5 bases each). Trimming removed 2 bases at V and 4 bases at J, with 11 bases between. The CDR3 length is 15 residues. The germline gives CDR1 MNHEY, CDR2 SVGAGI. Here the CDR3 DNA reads TGTGCCAGCAGTTACCAGGGTGCGGGCACCGGGGAGCTGTTTTTT. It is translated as CASSYQGAGTGELFF.

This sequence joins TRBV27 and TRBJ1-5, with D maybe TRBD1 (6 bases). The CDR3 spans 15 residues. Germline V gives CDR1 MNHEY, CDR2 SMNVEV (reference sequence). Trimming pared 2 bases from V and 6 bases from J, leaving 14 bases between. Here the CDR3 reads CASSLGGGGGQPQHF. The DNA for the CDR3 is TGTGCCAGCAGTTTAGGGGGGGGCGGCGGTCAGCCCCAGCATTTT.

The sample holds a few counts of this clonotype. The chain's CDR3 is CASSQGGGAGQPQHF. Here the CDR3 DNA reads TGTGCCAGCTCACAGGGAGGGGGCGCGGGACAGCCCCAGCATTTT. The chain carries TRBV18 and TRBJ1-5, with 7 bases fitting TRBD1. Germline CDR1 reads KGHSH; CDR2 reads LQKENI. The V gene end was trimmed by 4 bases and the J gene end by 7 bases; junction bases not matched to a gene: 10. The CDR3 spans 15 residues.

The CDR3 sequence: CASQDGGANYGYTF. CDR3 DNA: TGTGCCAGCCAGGACGGTGGGGCCAACTATGGCTACACCTTC. The chain is built from TRBV7-2 and TRBJ1-2; D might be TRBD1 (5 bases). CDR1 and CDR2 (germline): SGHTA, FQGNSA. Trimming took off 8 bases at V and 2 bases at J, with 15 bases between the two ends. CDR3 length equals 14 residues.

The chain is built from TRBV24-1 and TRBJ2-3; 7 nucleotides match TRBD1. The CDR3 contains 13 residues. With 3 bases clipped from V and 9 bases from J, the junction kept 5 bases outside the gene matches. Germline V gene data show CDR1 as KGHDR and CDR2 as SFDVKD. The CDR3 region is CATSDQWTGTQYF. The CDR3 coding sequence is TGTGCCACCAGTGATCAGTGGACAGGAACGCAGTATTTT.